Shown below are 17 T cell receptor beta chains from a single sample sequenced in a study of monozygotic twins with inflammatory bowel disease. TCRdb reprocessed the 5' RACE reads and keeps a single row for each CDR3 protein, giving no DNA. Across approximately 200,000 distinct CDR3 sequences, the top ten clones capture roughly 8% of the sample. The sequencing input was blood. These receptors were obtained from a human donor with ulcerative colitis or Crohn's disease, or a healthy co-twin of an affected twin (not recorded which).

This chain connects TRBV19 to TRBJ2-3; TCRdb returns TRBD2, unconfirmable since there is no DNA. This CDR3 is 17 amino acids long. The germline CDR1 and CDR2 sequences are LNHDA and SQIVND (reference sequence). The CDR3 here is CASTRMLAGGATDTQYF.

This sequence joins TRBV12-3 or TRBV12-4 and TRBJ2-7; TCRdb's D call, TRBD1, is unchecked because there is no DNA. The CDR3 consists of 14 residues. The CDR3 region is CASRRDSLDYEQYF.

The chain employs TRBV29-1 and TRBJ1-1; the D gene TCRdb calls, TRBD1, cannot be checked with no DNA. CDR1 and CDR2 (germline): SQVTM, ANQGSEA. This CDR3 has 12 residues. This chain's CDR3 is CSSRGMNTEAFF.

The V call is TRBV19, the J call TRBJ1-1; TCRdb selects TRBD1, and the lack of DNA leaves this call unchecked. The CDR3 runs 15 residues. CDR1 is LNHDA and CDR2 is SQIVND in the germline V gene (reference sequence). The CDR3 spells CASSMTDLMNTEAFF.

This chain connects TRBV7-2 to TRBJ2-1; TCRdb's assignment of TRBD1 cannot be checked, as there is no DNA. Germline loops: CDR1 SGHTA, CDR2 FQGNSA. This CDR3 has 16 amino acids. The chain's CDR3 is CASRGPRIYKGDEQFF.

This chain links TRBV6-5 with TRBJ1-1; the D gene TCRdb calls, TRBD1, cannot be checked with no DNA. The CDR3 extends over 16 amino acids. Germline loops: CDR1 MNHEY, CDR2 SVGAGI. CDR3 amino acids: CASSYTQQGRGTEAFF.

The chain couples TRBV6-1 to TRBJ2-3. Looked up from germline, CDR1 is MNHNS and CDR2 is SASEGT. The CDR3 loop spans 14 amino acids. CDR3: CASSDRKSTDTQYF.

The chain recombines TRBV6-1 with TRBJ2-7; the D gene TCRdb calls, TRBD2, cannot be checked with no DNA. CDR3 length: 17 residues. The V gene's germline CDR1 is MNHNS and CDR2 SASEGT. This CDR3 is CATSRAGTTSGTYEQYF.

The chain carries TRBV12-3 or TRBV12-4 and TRBJ2-1; there is no DNA to check the TCRdb D call of TRBD2. The CDR3 length is 15 residues. CDR3: CASRPTSGRYNEQFF.

This chain links TRBV18 with TRBJ1-2; TCRdb's D call, TRBD1, is unchecked because there is no DNA. The CDR3 has 17 residues. Germline V CDR1 and CDR2: KGHSH, LQKENI. Here the CDR3 reads CASSPWDGTGAVYGYTF.

V usage is TRBV7-9 and J usage is TRBJ2-3. Germline V gene data show CDR1 as SEHNR and CDR2 as FQNEAQ (reference sequence). The CDR3 covers 13 residues. CDR3 amino acids: CASSDLRTDTQYF.

This sequence joins TRBV7-9 and TRBJ2-7; the TRBD1 assignment by TCRdb is unverifiable without DNA. The CDR3 contains 14 residues. Germline assignment: CDR1 SEHNR and CDR2 FQNEAQ (reference sequence). Here the CDR3 reads CASSTMGQFYEQYF.

The V call is TRBV20-1, the J call TRBJ2-7; absent DNA, TCRdb's TRBD1 call cannot be checked. Germline CDR1 reads DFQATT; CDR2 reads SNEGSKA (reference sequence). The CDR3 spans 12 residues. The CDR3 protein is CSAFSGAYEQYF.

V is TRBV18 and J is TRBJ2-3. In germline, CDR1 is KGHSH, CDR2 LQKENI. The CDR3 has 13 amino acids. The CDR3 region is CASSPLGADTQYF. The variable domain in full, with the rest retrieved from reference TRBV18 and TRBJ2-3, is NAGVMQNPRHLVRRRGQEARLRCSPMKGHSHVYWYRQLPEEGLKFMVYLQKENIIDESGMPKERFSAEFPKEGPSILRIQQVVRGDSAAYFCASSPLGADTQYFGPGTRLTVL.

The chain employs TRBV10-3 and TRBJ1-1; TCRdb names TRBD1, which stays unverified in the absence of DNA. This CDR3 spans 15 amino acids. CDR1 and CDR2 (germline): ENHRY, SYGVKD. The CDR3 here is CAISDTGLGNTEAFF.

The chain combines TRBV6-5 with TRBJ2-5; TCRdb's assignment of TRBD1 cannot be checked, as there is no DNA. The CDR3 has 17 amino acids. Germline CDR1 is MNHEY and CDR2 is SVGAGI. This chain's CDR3 is CASSYSTGTGKVSTQYF.

V is TRBV2 and J is TRBJ1-1. The CDR3 extends over 13 amino acids. In germline, CDR1 is SNHLY, CDR2 FYNNEI. CDR3 residues: CASSEAWAVGAFF.